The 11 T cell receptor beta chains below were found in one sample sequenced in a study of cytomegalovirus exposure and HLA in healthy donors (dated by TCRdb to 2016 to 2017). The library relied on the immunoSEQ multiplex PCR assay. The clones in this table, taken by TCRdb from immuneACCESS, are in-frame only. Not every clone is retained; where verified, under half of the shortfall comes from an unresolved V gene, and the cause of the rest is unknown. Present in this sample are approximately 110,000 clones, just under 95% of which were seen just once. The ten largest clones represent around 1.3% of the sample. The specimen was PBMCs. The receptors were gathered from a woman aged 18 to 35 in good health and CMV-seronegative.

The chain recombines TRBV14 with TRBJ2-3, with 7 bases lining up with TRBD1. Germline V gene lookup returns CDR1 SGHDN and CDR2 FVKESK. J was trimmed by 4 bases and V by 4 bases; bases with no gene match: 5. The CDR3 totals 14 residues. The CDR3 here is CASSPRTGPDTQYF. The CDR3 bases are TGTGCCAGCAGCCCACGGACAGGTCCAGATACGCAGTATTTT.

CDR3 residues: CASRSRSEEKLFF. The CDR3 bases are TGTGCCAGCAGGAGTAGGAGTGAAGAAAAACTGTTTTTT. The chain has TRBV6-1 and TRBJ1-4; D remains ambiguous. The CDR3 runs 13 residues. The V and J ends lost 6 bases and 8 bases respectively, with 13 bases between them. Germline CDR1 is MNHNS and CDR2 is SASEGT.

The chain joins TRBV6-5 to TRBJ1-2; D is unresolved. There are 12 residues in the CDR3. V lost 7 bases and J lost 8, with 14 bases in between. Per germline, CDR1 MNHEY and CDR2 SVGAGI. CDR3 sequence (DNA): TGTGCCAGCACCTTCGGGATGGGGGGCTACACCTTC. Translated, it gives CASTFGMGGYTF.

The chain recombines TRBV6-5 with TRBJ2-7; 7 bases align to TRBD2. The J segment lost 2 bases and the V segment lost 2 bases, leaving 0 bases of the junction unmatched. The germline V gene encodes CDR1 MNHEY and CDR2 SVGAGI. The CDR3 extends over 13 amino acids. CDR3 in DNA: TGTGCCAGCAGTTACGGGACTACCTACGAGCAGTACTTC. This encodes CASSYGTTYEQYF.

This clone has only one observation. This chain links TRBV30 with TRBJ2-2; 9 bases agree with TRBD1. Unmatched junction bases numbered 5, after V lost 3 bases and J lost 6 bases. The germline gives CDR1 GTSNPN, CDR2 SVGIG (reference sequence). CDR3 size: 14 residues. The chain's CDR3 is CAWRGTGKSGELFF. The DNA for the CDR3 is TGTGCCTGGAGGGGGACAGGGAAATCCGGGGAGCTGTTTTTT.

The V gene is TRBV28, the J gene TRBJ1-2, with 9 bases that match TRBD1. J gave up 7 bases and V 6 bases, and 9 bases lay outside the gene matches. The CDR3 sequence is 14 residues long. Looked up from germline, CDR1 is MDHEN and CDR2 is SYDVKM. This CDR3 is CASRAQGAASGYTF. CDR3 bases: TGTGCCAGCAGGGCACAGGGGGCCGCCTCTGGCTACACCTTC.

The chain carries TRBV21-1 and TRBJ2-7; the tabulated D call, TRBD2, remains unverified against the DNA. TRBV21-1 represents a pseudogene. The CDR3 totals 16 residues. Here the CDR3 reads CASSKGSDYPYYEQYF. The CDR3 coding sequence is TGTGCCAGCAGCAAAGGGAGCGACTATCCCTACTACGAGCAGTACTTC.

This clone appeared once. The CDR3, as DNA: TGTGCCAGCAGCTTGGAAGCAGCGGGGCCCCCGCACAATGAGCAGTTCTTC. This gives the protein CASSLEAAGPPHNEQFF. The V and J genes are TRBV5-4 and TRBJ2-1, with 7 nucleotides matching TRBD2. The trim removed 0 bases at V and 5 bases at J, leaving 11 bases unmatched. This CDR3 is built from 17 residues. CDR1 and CDR2 from the germline V gene are SGHNT and YYREEE (reference sequence).

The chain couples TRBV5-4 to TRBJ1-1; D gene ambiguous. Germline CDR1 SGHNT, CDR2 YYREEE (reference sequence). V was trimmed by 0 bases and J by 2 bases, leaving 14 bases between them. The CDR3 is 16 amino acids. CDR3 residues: CASSLVNPRLNTEAFF. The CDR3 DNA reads TGTGCCAGCAGCTTGGTAAACCCCCGGTTAAACACTGAAGCTTTCTTT.

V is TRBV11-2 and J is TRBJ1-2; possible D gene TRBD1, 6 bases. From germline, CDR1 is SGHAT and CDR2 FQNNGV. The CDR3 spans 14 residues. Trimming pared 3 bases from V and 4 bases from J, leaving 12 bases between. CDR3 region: CASSFRGAGYGYTF. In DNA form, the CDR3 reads TGTGCCAGCAGCTTCAGGGGCGCAGGCTATGGCTACACCTTC.

The CDR3 here is CASLRGADTQYF. The DNA of the CDR3 is TGTGCCAGCCTCAGGGGTGCAGATACGCAGTATTTT. The rearrangement links TRBV28 to TRBJ2-3; TRBD1 might be the D (6 bases). Germline assignment: CDR1 MDHEN and CDR2 SYDVKM. V lost 8 bases and J 4 bases, leaving 10 bases between the germline ends. CDR3 size: 12 residues.